Presented here are 10 T cell receptor beta chains from one specimen sequenced in a study of metastatic and nonmetastatic thyroid tumors. TCRdb reprocessed the PCR reads via MiXCR. Of roughly 65,000 clones listed, approximately 14% are singletons. Thyroid surgery was preceded by no treatment in any patient. Sequencing used blood. All receptors derive from a male donor with papillary thyroid cancer or a benign thyroid nodule (not recorded which). Some clones in this sample may be carry-over from other donors' samples.

Many counts were recorded for this clone. CDR3 protein: CSATVNSYNEQFF. The CDR3 coding sequence is TGCAGTGCAACGGTCAACTCCTACAATGAGCAGTTCTTC. V usage is TRBV20-1 and J usage is TRBJ2-1; no clear D gene. This CDR3 has 13 residues. Trimming removed 6 bases at V and 0 bases at J, with 9 bases between. Germline assignment: CDR1 DFQATT and CDR2 SNEGSKA (reference sequence).

For this clone: A much larger clone differs by one base, so this may be a read error. This specimen includes other DNA sequences encoding the same CDR3. V is TRBV5-1 and J is TRBJ1-2; a possible D gene is TRBD1 (6 bases). This CDR3 has 14 residues. The V gene lost 3 bases and the J gene lost 4 bases, with 13 bases spanning the gap. Germline V gene lookup returns CDR1 SGHRS and CDR2 YFSETQ. The CDR3 bases are TGCGCCAGCAGCTCAGGTGGGGGCGGCTATGGCTACACCTTC. Protein sequence: CASSSGGGGYGYTF.

Many counts were recorded for this clone. The chain links TRBV6-1 to TRBJ1-5; a weak D match, TRBD1 (5 bases). Trimming shortened V by 7 bases and J by 7 bases, and 14 bases separated the two germline ends. The CDR3 length is 13 residues. CDR1 is MNHNS and CDR2 is SASEGT in the germline V gene. DNA of the CDR3: TGTGCCAGCACCGCGGGGAGGGACCAGCCCCAGCATTTT. Translated, it gives CASTAGRDQPQHF.

In its sample, this clone was seen once. One end of the junction does not line up with germline, which may come from a read error. This chain uses TRBV11-2 with TRBJ2-7, with 9 bases that match TRBD2. CDR1 is SGHAT and CDR2 is FQNNGV in the germline V gene. The CDR3 length is 16 residues. The CDR3 DNA reads as TGTGCCAGCAGCTTATGGGCGGGAGGGCCTACCTACGATCAGTACTTC. Residues: CASSLWAGGPTYDQYF.

At least ten counts were recorded for this clone. The chain recombines TRBV5-1 with TRBJ1-1; D unclear. The CDR3 is 13 amino acids. Germline CDR1 and CDR2: SGHRS and YFSETQ. Trimming stripped 1 base from V and 7 bases from J, with 11 bases between. The CDR3 spells CASSLIGEGEAFF. CDR3 nucleotides: TGCGCCAGCAGCTTGATTGGGGAGGGTGAAGCTTTCTTT.

Many counts were recorded for this clone. The V gene is TRBV7-3, the J gene TRBJ2-6; D is ambiguous. Germline V gene lookup returns CDR1 SGHTA and CDR2 FQGTGA. This CDR3 contains 17 residues. Deletions cut 0 bases from V and 1 base from J, with 10 bases between. Here the CDR3 reads CASSLTGLGSGANVLTF. The CDR3, as DNA: TGTGCCAGCAGCTTAACGGGTTTGGGATCTGGGGCCAACGTCCTGACTTTC.

This chain joins TRBV27 and TRBJ2-4; 8 bases align to TRBD2. This CDR3 region has 15 residues. Germline CDR1 and CDR2: MNHEY and SMNVEV (reference sequence). Trimming took 7 bases from V and 9 from J; bases not matched to a gene: 14. The CDR3 sequence: CASIFTSGRASIQYF. The CDR3 region has the DNA TGTGCCAGCATTTTCACTAGCGGTAGGGCTAGCATTCAGTACTTC.

There are many counts of this clone. The V gene is TRBV20-1, the J gene TRBJ2-7; D not resolved. V was cut by 4 bases and J by 7 bases, with 11 bases left in between. The germline CDR1 and CDR2 sequences are DFQATT and SNEGSKA (reference sequence). This CDR3 is 11 amino acids long. This CDR3 reads CSAKIGIEQYF. The CDR3 bases are TGCAGTGCTAAAATAGGTATTGAGCAGTACTTC.

This clone was observed at least ten times. The chain employs TRBV6-1 and TRBJ1-5, with no clear D. Germline loops: CDR1 MNHNS, CDR2 SASEGT. The V and J ends lost 7 bases and 5 bases respectively, with 18 bases between them. There are 15 residues in the CDR3. The CDR3 loop is CASTPPSSGDQPQHF. For the CDR3, the DNA is TGTGCCAGCACCCCACCGAGCAGCGGGGATCAGCCCCAGCATTTT.

This clone was seen repeatedly, ten times or more. The chain links TRBV19 to TRBJ1-2; D not certain. V was cut by 5 bases and J by 5 bases, with 12 bases left in between. Germline CDR1 LNHDA, CDR2 SQIVND (reference sequence). This CDR3 region has 13 residues. DNA of the CDR3: TGTGCCAGTAGTCCCGACACGGCGTATGGCTACACCTTC. Residues: CASSPDTAYGYTF.